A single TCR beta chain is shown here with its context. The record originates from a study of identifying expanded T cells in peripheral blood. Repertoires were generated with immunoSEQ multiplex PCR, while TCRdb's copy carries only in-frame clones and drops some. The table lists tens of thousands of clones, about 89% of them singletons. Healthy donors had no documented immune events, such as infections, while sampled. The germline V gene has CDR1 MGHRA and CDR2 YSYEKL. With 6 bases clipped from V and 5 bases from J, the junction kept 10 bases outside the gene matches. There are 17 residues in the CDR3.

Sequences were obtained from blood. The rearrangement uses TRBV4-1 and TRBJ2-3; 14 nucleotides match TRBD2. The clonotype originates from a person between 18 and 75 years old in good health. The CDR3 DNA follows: TGCGCCAGCAGAGGACTAGCGGGAGGATTAGGGGGAGATACGCAGTATTTT. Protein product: CASRGLAGGLGGDTQYF.